A selection of T cell receptor beta chains follows, all from one sample in a study of blood T cell repertoires in COVID-19. Method: immunoSEQ multiplex PCR; TCRdb's copy keeps in-frame clones and lacks some. Seen here are approximately 350,000 clones, 80% to 90% observed once, and the top ten hold 0.95% to 1.5%. Sequencing was performed on peripheral blood. These receptors were taken from a man aged 35-49 years with acute or convalescent COVID-19. Both conserved end residues are part of each CDR3. The D gene is left open where the match is weak. Some rows mark clone size as missing; the rest say once, few, many or name a class of expanded clone.

cdr3_nt,cdr3_aa,d_call,clone_size,j_call,v_call
TGTGCCAGCAGTGAAGCGCGCGCCGGGGAGCTGTTTTTT,CASSEARAGELFF,-,-,TRBJ2-2,TRBV6-1
TGTGCCAGCAGCGGCACAGGTGAGGCTTCACCCCTCCACTTT,CASSGTGEASPLHF,-,-,TRBJ1-6,TRBV4-2
TGTGCCAGCAGTTCCGACAGGGCCAACAATGAGCAGTTCTTC,CASSSDRANNEQFF,TRBD1,few,TRBJ2-1,TRBV27
TGTGCCAGCAGCCAAGTGACAGGGGGCGAGATGAAGCAGTTCTTC,CASSQVTGGEMKQFF,TRBD1,-,TRBJ2-1,TRBV3-1/TRBV3-2
TGTGCCAGCAGTTCCCCTTTGATTGCAGGAATCAATGAGCAGTTCTTC,CASSSPLIAGINEQFF,-,once,TRBJ2-1,TRBV28
TGTGCCAGTAGAGGCAGGGCAACAGATACGCAGTATTTT,CASRGRATDTQYF,-,once,TRBJ2-3,TRBV19
TGTGCCAGCAGCTCCCGGGACAGGGGGTTCATGAACACTGAAGCTTTCTTT,CASSSRDRGFMNTEAFF,TRBD1,few,TRBJ1-1,TRBV11-2
TGTGCCAGCAGTTTACGAAAAAACAGGGGAACTGAAGCTTTCTTT,CASSLRKNRGTEAFF,TRBD1,-,TRBJ1-1,TRBV28
TGTGCCAGCAGGGACCCCGGGGGATCTCTTTCACCCCTCCACTTT,CASRDPGGSLSPLHF,-,-,TRBJ1-6,TRBV2
TGCGCCAGCAGCCAAGGAGTGGGGAGCTCCTATAATTCACCCCTCCACTTT,CASSQGVGSSYNSPLHF,-,-,TRBJ1-6,TRBV4-1
TGTGCCAGCAGTATAGAGACAGGGCGGGCCTACGAGCAGTACTTC,CASSIETGRAYEQYF,TRBD1,-,TRBJ2-7,TRBV27
TGTGCCAGCAGCTTAGGATATCAGGAGACCCAGTACTTC,CASSLGYQETQYF,-,-,TRBJ2-5,TRBV7-9
TGTGCCAGCAGCTTCCGGTGGGGGCGGACAGATACGCAGTATTTT,CASSFRWGRTDTQYF,-,-,TRBJ2-3,TRBV9
TGTGCCAGCAGTGAATTCGGGACAGGGTCCCAGCCCCAGCATTTT,CASSEFGTGSQPQHF,TRBD1,once,TRBJ1-5,TRBV2
TGCGCCAGCAGCACCCGGGACTCGCCCTATTCCACAGATACGCAGTATTTT,CASSTRDSPYSTDTQYF,-,few,TRBJ2-3,TRBV5-1